These 10 T cell receptor beta chains originate from one sample sequenced in a study of Graves' ophthalmopathy and Graves' hyperthyroidism (dated by TCRdb to the late 2010s). The instrument given in TCRdb is Illumina HiSeq 2000. TCR beta CDR3 regions were amplified from RNA transcripts for repertoire sequencing. A first-round RT-PCR used HTBI primers with the Qiagen OneStep RT-PCR kit, followed by a second-round multiplex PCR, size selection and purification. The public reads were quality trimmed at Q25 with fastp and then assembled into clones with MiXCR by TCRdb, keeping productive beta chains. One record per CDR3 amino acid sequence lists the most common genes and DNA. The table for this sample lists tens of thousands of distinct CDR3 sequences; roughly half of them were counted only once. In total, the top ten clones hold 4.5% to 5% of the sample. Sequencing was done on a sample of peripheral blood. The receptors stem from an adult woman with Graves' ophthalmopathy.

This chain uses TRBV29-1 with TRBJ2-5; D uncertain. The germline CDR1 and CDR2 sequences are SQVTM and ANQGSEA. The CDR3 is made up of 11 amino acids. V gave up 3 bases and J gave up 3 bases, with 5 bases separating them. CDR3 bases: TGCAGCGTTGAGTTGGAAGAGACCCAGTACTTC. Translation: CSVELEETQYF.

This clonotype was observed a few times. A read error is possible here, since a much larger clone lies one base away. Without the conserved terminal phenylalanine or tryptophan, this CDR3 likely stems from a read error. V and J are TRBV3-1 and TRBJ2-1, with D perhaps TRBD2 (7 bases). This CDR3 has 13 amino acids. The V gene's germline CDR1 is LGHDT and CDR2 YNNKEL (reference sequence). V was shortened by 4 bases and J by 9 bases, with 13 bases between the two germline ends. CDR3: CASSLREGVEQFC. CDR3 bases: TGTGCCAGCAGCCTTAGGGAGGGGGTTGAGCAGTTCTGC.

The rearrangement uses TRBV19 and TRBJ1-1, with D possibly being TRBD1 (5 bases). Trimming pared 6 bases from V and 6 bases from J, leaving 14 bases between. The CDR3 loop spans 13 amino acids. CDR1 is LNHDA, CDR2 SQIVND, per germline (reference sequence). The CDR3 region is CASSPWQGAEAFF. The DNA for the CDR3 is TGTGCCAGTAGCCCTTGGCAGGGCGCTGAAGCTTTCTTT.

The rearrangement links TRBV15 to TRBJ1-5; no definite D call. Trimming left V 0 bases short and J 14 bases short, with 14 bases between. The CDR3 totals 13 residues. Germline loops: CDR1 LNHNV, CDR2 YYDKDF (reference sequence). In DNA, the CDR3 is TGTGCCACCAGCAGAGATCGGGGAGGTGACGAGCATTTT. Translation: CATSRDRGGDEHF. Full variable domain (rest looked up from reference TRBV15 and TRBJ1-5): DAMVIQNPRYQVTQFGKPVTLSCSQTLNHNVMYWYQQKSSQAPKLLFHYYDKDFNNEADTPDNFQSRRPNTSFCFLDIRSPGLGDTAMYLCATSRDRGGDEHFGDGTRLSIL.

Many counts were recorded for this clonotype. In nucleotides, the CDR3 is TGCAGTGCTACCGATCAGACAGGGCCCGCGACAGATACGCAGTATTTT. Its translation is CSATDQTGPATDTQYF. The rearrangement links TRBV20-1 to TRBJ2-3, with TRBD1 matching 7 bases. The CDR3 length is 16 residues. J gave up 3 bases and V 4 bases, and 13 bases lay outside the gene matches. Germline V CDR1 and CDR2: DFQATT, SNEGSKA (reference sequence).

For this clonotype: In this CDR3 the conserved last residue, phenylalanine or tryptophan, is missing, so a read error is likely. The J gene is TRBJ2-1, the V gene TRBV24-1; TRBD1 is a possible D gene (6 bases). V was trimmed by 3 bases and J by 10 bases, leaving 15 bases between them. Germline lookup yields CDR1 KGHDR and CDR2 SFDVKD. The CDR3 spans 14 residues. DNA for the CDR3: TGTGCCACCAGTGATATGGACAGCGGAAAAGAGCAGTTCATC. Protein: CATSDMDSGKEQFI.

The chain carries TRBV7-3 and TRBJ1-1, with D hard to call. Trimming removed 1 base at V and 1 base at J, with 7 bases between. This CDR3 spans 14 amino acids. Germline V CDR1 and CDR2: SGHTA, FQGTGA. CDR3 bases: TGTGCCAGCAGCTTAAATGCGGGGAACACTGAAGCTTTCTTT. Amino acids: CASSLNAGNTEAFF.

This clonotype was detected many times. The rearrangement uses TRBV6-6 and TRBJ1-5; tentative D call: TRBD1 (5 bases). The CDR3 has 15 residues. The V gene lost 8 bases and the J gene lost 6 bases, with 20 bases spanning the gap. Germline assignment: CDR1 MNHNY and CDR2 SVGAGI (reference sequence). The CDR3 region is CASSQDGQLGQPQHF. For the CDR3, the DNA is TGTGCCAGCTCACAAGATGGACAATTAGGTCAGCCCCAGCATTTT.

The CDR3 loop is CSASTGRSEKLFF. The CDR3 region has the DNA TGCAGTGCTAGTACGGGTCGGAGTGAAAAACTGTTTTTT. The V gene is TRBV20-1, the J gene TRBJ1-4; no firm D call. The CDR3 totals 13 residues. With 3 bases removed from V and 7 bases from J, the gap between germline ends came to 12 bases. Germline V CDR1 and CDR2: DFQATT, SNEGSKA (reference sequence).

The V call is TRBV30, the J call TRBJ1-6; D gene unclear. Trimming cost V 3 bases and J 14 bases, with 2 bases left between them. The CDR3 has 8 residues. The germline V gene encodes CDR1 GTSNPN and CDR2 SVGIG (reference sequence). CDR3 coding DNA: TGTGCCTGGAGGGCCCTCCACTTT. Amino acid sequence: CAWRALHF.